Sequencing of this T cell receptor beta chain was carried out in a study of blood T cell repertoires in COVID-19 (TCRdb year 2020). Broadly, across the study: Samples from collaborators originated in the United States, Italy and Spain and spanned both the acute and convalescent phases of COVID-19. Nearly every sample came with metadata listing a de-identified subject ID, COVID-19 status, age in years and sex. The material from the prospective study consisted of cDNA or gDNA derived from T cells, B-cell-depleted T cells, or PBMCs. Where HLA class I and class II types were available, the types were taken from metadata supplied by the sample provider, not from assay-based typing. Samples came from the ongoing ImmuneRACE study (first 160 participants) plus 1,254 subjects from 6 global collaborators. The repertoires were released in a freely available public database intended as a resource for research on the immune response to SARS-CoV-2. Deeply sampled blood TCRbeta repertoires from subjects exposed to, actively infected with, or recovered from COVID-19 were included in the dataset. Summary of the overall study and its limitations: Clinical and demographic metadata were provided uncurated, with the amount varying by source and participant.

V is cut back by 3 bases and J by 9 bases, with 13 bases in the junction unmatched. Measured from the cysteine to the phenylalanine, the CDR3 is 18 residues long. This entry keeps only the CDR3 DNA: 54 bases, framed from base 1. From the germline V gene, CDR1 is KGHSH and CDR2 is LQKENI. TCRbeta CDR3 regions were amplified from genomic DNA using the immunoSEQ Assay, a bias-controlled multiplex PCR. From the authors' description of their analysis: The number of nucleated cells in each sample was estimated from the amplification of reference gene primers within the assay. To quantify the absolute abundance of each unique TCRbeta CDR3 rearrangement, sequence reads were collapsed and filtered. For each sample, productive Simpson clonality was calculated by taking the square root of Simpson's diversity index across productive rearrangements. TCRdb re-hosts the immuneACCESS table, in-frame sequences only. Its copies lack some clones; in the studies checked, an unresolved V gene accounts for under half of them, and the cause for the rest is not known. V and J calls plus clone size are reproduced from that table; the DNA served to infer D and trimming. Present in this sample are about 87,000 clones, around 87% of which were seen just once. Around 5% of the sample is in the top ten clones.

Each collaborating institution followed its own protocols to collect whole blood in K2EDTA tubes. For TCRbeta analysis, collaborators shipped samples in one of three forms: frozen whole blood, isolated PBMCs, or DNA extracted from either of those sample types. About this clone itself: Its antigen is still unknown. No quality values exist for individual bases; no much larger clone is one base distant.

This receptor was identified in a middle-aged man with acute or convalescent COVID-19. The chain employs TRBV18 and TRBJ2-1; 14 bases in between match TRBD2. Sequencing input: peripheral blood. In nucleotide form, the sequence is TGTGCCAGCTCACCGACTAGCGGGGGGGCCGGTGCATTGGGTGAGCAGTTCTTC. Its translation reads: CASSPTSGGAGALGEQFF.